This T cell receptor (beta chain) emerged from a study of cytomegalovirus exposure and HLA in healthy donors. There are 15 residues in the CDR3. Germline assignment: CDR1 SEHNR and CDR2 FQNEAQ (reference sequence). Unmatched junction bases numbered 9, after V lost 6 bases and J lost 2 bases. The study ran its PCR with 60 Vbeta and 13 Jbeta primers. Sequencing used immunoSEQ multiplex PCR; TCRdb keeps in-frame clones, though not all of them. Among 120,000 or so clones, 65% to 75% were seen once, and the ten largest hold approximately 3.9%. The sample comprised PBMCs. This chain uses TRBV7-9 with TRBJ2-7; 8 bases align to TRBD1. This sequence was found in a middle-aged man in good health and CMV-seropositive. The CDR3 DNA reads TGTGCCAGCAGTCCAGCCGGGACAGGAACCTACGAGCAGTACTTC. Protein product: CASSPAGTGTYEQYF.